The TCR beta chain under discussion was sequenced for a study of high-grade serous ovarian cancer treatment subgroups. Study in general: Samples averaged roughly 15,000 reads and 6,900 or so unique TCR beta rearrangements. Overall study results and limits: Only CDR3 was analyzed; CDR1 and CDR2 were not. TCR clonal relatedness correlated positively with neoantigen level. These tumor repertoires lack spatial information from bulk sequencing.

Tumor samples were obtained before definitive surgery or chemotherapy. The method was immunoSEQ multiplex PCR; TCRdb's version includes in-frame clones alone and lacks a portion of them. The repertoire holds approximately 17,000 clones, with approximately 73% as singletons. The V and J ends lost 2 bases and 5 bases respectively, with 1 base between them. The CDR3 is 11 residues long. The germline V gene encodes CDR1 KGHSH and CDR2 LQKENI. Turning to this clone: Antigen unknown.

This rearrangement joins TRBV18 to TRBJ2-1; no clear D. The receptor's source is a human donor with high-grade serous ovarian cancer. The specimen was tumor tissue. CDR3 sequence: CASSPNNEQFF. CDR3 coding DNA: TGTGCCAGCTCACCAAACAATGAGCAGTTCTTC.